A selection of T cell receptor beta chains follows, all from one sample in a study of T cell responses to AZD1222 COVID-19 vaccine. The data were produced by immunoSEQ multiplex PCR, yet TCRdb's version contains in-frame clones alone and is incomplete. Among approximately 300,000 clones listed, 85% to 95% were seen once. This specimen was peripheral blood, taken 28 days after the second AZD1222 dose. Source of these receptors: an adult who received the AZD1222 COVID-19 vaccine. The CDR3 runs from the conserved cysteine through the conserved F or W. Each record gives: J gene, D gene, V gene, clone size, CDR3 protein, CDR3 DNA. A D gene is named only where the DNA matches it firmly. Expanded clones get a size class; other rows say once, few or many, or leave the size out.

TRBJ1-2 - TRBV19 - CASQGGAGPNYGYTF TGTGCCAGTCAAGGGGGAGCAGGTCCTAACTATGGCTACACCTTC
TRBJ1-1 - TRBV2 - CASSEDQGLNTEAFF TGTGCCAGCAGTGAAGACCAGGGTTTGAACACTGAAGCTTTCTTT
TRBJ2-7 TRBD1 TRBV5-1 once CASSPGGGQGAHEQYF TGCGCCAGCAGCCCTGGGGGAGGACAGGGGGCCCACGAGCAGTACTTC
TRBJ1-1 TRBD1 TRBV5-1 - CASSPGRQGAEAFF TGCGCCAGCAGCCCGGGACGACAGGGCGCTGAAGCTTTCTTT
TRBJ2-7 - TRBV7-3 - CASSSADGYEQYF TGTGCCAGCAGCTCCGCTGACGGCTACGAGCAGTACTTC
TRBJ1-6 - TRBV28 - CASSFEGIRYNSPLHF TGTGCCAGCAGTTTTGAGGGGATTCGGTATAATTCACCCCTCCACTTT
TRBJ1-2 TRBD1 TRBV5-5 - CASSFQGAAYGYTF TGTGCCAGCAGCTTTCAGGGGGCAGCCTATGGCTACACCTTC
TRBJ2-3 TRBD2 TRBV9 - CASSVAPSGGTDTQYF TGTGCCAGCAGCGTAGCTCCCAGCGGGGGCACAGATACGCAGTATTTT
TRBJ1-1 - TRBV7-9 - CASSFAGPTYTEAFF TGTGCCAGCAGCTTTGCCGGGCCGACTTACACTGAAGCTTTCTTT
TRBJ2-3 TRBD2 TRBV2 - CASRPGLADSTDTQYF TGTGCCAGCAGGCCTGGACTAGCAGATAGCACAGATACGCAGTATTTT
TRBJ1-5 - TRBV28 - CASSPGGGGQPQHF TGTGCCAGCAGTCCCGGAGGGGGTGGTCAGCCCCAGCATTTT
TRBJ1-2 TRBD1 TRBV5-1 few CASSLDRAGYGYTF TGCGCCAGCAGCCTCGACAGGGCGGGCTATGGCTACACCTTC
TRBJ1-1 - TRBV21-1 - CASLKSSYTEAFF TGTGCCAGCCTAAAGTCGAGTTACACTGAAGCTTTCTTT
TRBJ1-5 - TRBV12-3/TRBV12-4 - CASNPGGNQPQHF TGTGCCAGCAACCCCGGAGGCAATCAGCCCCAGCATTTT